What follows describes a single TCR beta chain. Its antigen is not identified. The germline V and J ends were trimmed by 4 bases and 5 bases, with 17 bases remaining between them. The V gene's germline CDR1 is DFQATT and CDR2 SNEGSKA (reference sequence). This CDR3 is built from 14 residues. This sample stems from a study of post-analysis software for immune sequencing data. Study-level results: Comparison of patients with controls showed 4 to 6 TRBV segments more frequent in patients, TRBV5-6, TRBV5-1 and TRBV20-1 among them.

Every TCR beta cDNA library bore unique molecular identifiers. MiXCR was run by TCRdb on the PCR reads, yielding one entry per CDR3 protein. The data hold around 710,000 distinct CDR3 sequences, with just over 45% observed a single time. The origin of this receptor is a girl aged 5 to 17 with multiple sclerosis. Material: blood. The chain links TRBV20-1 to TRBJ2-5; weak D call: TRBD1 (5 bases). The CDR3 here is CSANRQIQVETQYF. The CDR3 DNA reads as TGCAGTGCTAACAGACAGATACAAGTGGAGACCCAGTACTTC.